The 18 T cell receptor beta chains in this list originate from one sample, sequenced in a study of shared clonotypes between healthy human individuals. TCRdb's table, derived via immunoSEQ multiplex PCR, lists solely in-frame clones and lacks some. The sample contains 2,500,000 or so clones, roughly nine tenths of which appear only once. Material for sequencing was naive CD4+ T cells sorted from blood. Documented subset: CD45RA+ positively selected. The receptors originated from a young man in good health.

The chain joins TRBV10-3 to TRBJ2-3, with D perhaps matching TRBD2 (7 bases). The CDR3 has 14 amino acids. V was clipped by 7 bases and J by 0 bases, with 11 bases between them. Germline V gives CDR1 ENHRY, CDR2 SYGVKD. CDR3 sequence: CAITAGASTDTQYF. The CDR3, as DNA: TGTGCCATCACGGCGGGGGCTAGCACAGATACGCAGTATTTT.

Concerning this clone: The identical CDR3 is also encoded by other nucleotide sequences in the sample. This rearrangement joins TRBV10-3 to TRBJ2-1; D perhaps matches TRBD1 (6 bases). The CDR3 is made up of 13 amino acids. V lost 3 bases to trimming and J lost 5 bases, with 8 bases between them. The V gene's germline CDR1 is ENHRY and CDR2 SYGVKD. CDR3 nucleotide sequence: TGTGCCATCAGTGAAAACAGGGACAATGAGCAGTTCTTC. This gives the protein CAISENRDNEQFF.

The chain has TRBV7-6 and TRBJ2-2; 7 bases line up with TRBD2. CDR3 length: 17 residues. Germline V gene sequence: CDR1 SGHVS, CDR2 FNYEAQ. Trimming removed 1 base from V and 3 bases from J; junction bases left unmatched: 8. The CDR3: CASSLGSARGYTGELFF. The CDR3 DNA reads as TGTGCCAGCAGCTTAGGCTCGGCGCGGGGGTACACCGGGGAGCTGTTTTTT.

J is TRBJ2-5 and V is TRBV29-1; D not resolved. The assigned J gene may be wrong: the sequence end matches TRBJ2-7 better. The CDR3 covers 12 residues. CDR1 is SQVTM, CDR2 ANQGSEA, per germline. In DNA form, the CDR3 reads TGCAGCGTGCAGCAGAACTCCTACGAGCAGTACTTC. This codes for CSVQQNSYEQYF.

This chain links TRBV10-3 with TRBJ2-7; D uncertain. V was trimmed by 10 bases and J by 2 bases, leaving 15 bases between them. This CDR3 has 13 residues. The germline V gene encodes CDR1 ENHRY and CDR2 SYGVKD. CDR3 nucleotides: TGTGCCACCGCTTCGCCGGTTACCTACGAGCAGTACTTC. It codes for CATASPVTYEQYF.

The chain couples TRBV7-6 to TRBJ2-5; 7 nucleotides align to TRBD2. The CDR3 totals 13 residues. Germline assignment: CDR1 SGHVS and CDR2 FNYEAQ. V dropped 5 bases and J dropped 3; count of bases not matched to a gene: 3. The CDR3 coding sequence is TGTGCCAGCAGCCAAGGGACTAAAGAGACCCAGTACTTC. This translates into CASSQGTKETQYF.

This chain uses TRBV11-2 with TRBJ2-5; 8 bases fit TRBD1. The V and J ends lost 0 bases and 6 bases, in that order; junction bases with no gene match: 9. Germline CDR1 reads SGHAT; CDR2 reads FQNNGV. The CDR3 spans 16 residues. For the CDR3, the DNA is TGTGCCAGCAGCTTAGATAGGGCCCAGGGGGCTAAGACCCAGTACTTC. It is translated as CASSLDRAQGAKTQYF. Full variable domain (rest looked up from reference TRBV11-2 and TRBJ2-5): EAGVAQSPRYKIIEKRQSVAFWCNPISGHATLYWYQQILGQGPKLLIQFQNNGVVDDSQLPKDRFSAERLKGVDSTLKIQPAKLEDSAVYLCASSLDRAQGAKTQYFGPGTRLLVL.

The rearrangement joins TRBV6-5 to TRBJ2-7, with TRBD1 matching over 7 bases. The CDR3 spans 13 residues. The V gene end was trimmed by 7 bases and the J gene end by 3 bases; junction bases not matched to a gene: 6. Germline CDR1 and CDR2: MNHEY and SVGAGI. The CDR3 sequence is CASTRRTGYEQYF. The CDR3 DNA follows: TGTGCCAGCACTCGTCGGACAGGCTACGAGCAGTACTTC.

This chain uses TRBV19 with TRBJ2-3, with D hard to call. There are 15 residues in the CDR3. Germline lookup yields CDR1 LNHDA and CDR2 SQIVND (reference sequence). V was pared by 1 base and J by 0 bases, with 8 bases between. CDR3 sequence reads: CASSIASMSTDTQYF. The CDR3 DNA is TGTGCCAGTAGTATAGCGTCTATGAGCACAGATACGCAGTATTTT. Filled out from reference TRBV19 and TRBJ2-3, the complete variable domain reads DGGITQSPKYLFRKEGQNVTLSCEQNLNHDAMYWYRQDPGQGLRLIYYSQIVNDFQKGDIAEGYSVSREKKESFPLTVTSAQKNPTAFYLCASSIASMSTDTQYFGPGTRLTVL.

The chain uses TRBV18 and TRBJ2-1; D remains ambiguous. The CDR3 runs to 11 residues. V shed 4 bases and J shed 8 bases, with 6 bases lying between them. Germline loops: CDR1 KGHSH, CDR2 LQKENI. The CDR3 spells CASSLSDEQFF. The CDR3 nucleotides are TGTGCCAGCTCACTTTCGGATGAGCAGTTCTTC.

In its sample, this clone was seen a few times. V gene TRBV7-9 combines with J gene TRBJ1-1; no clear D. Trimming stripped 1 base from V and 6 bases from J, with 15 bases between. The germline CDR1 and CDR2 sequences are SEHNR and FQNEAQ (reference sequence). CDR3 length equals 15 residues. CDR3 region: CASSLEGLGSAEAFF. CDR3 DNA sequence: TGTGCCAGCAGCTTAGAAGGTTTGGGGAGTGCTGAAGCTTTCTTT. The full variable domain, completed using reference TRBV7-9 and TRBJ1-1, is DTGVSQNPRHKITKRGQNVTFRCDPISEHNRLYWYRQTLGQGPEFLTYFQNEAQLEKSRLLSDRFSAERPKGSFSTLEIQRTEQGDSAMYLCASSLEGLGSAEAFFGQGTRLTVV.

The genes are TRBV10-3 and TRBJ2-5; D is undetermined. The CDR3 has 15 amino acids. With 0 bases removed from V and 3 bases from J, the gap between germline ends came to 11 bases. Per germline, CDR1 ENHRY and CDR2 SYGVKD. The CDR3 here is CAISESRLEKETQYF. The CDR3 bases are TGTGCCATCAGTGAGTCGCGGCTGGAGAAAGAGACCCAGTACTTC.

This clone was counted a single time. The chain has TRBV19 and TRBJ2-7; 7 bases map to TRBD2. From germline, CDR1 is LNHDA and CDR2 SQIVND (reference sequence). There are 15 residues in the CDR3. After removal of 3 bases from V and 2 bases from J, the junction contained 7 bases not matched to a gene. CDR3 region: CASSMAGVSPYEQYF. For the CDR3, the DNA is TGTGCCAGTAGTATGGCGGGGGTTAGCCCCTACGAGCAGTACTTC.

This rearrangement joins TRBV5-1 to TRBJ2-7, with 11 nucleotides matching TRBD2. The ends lost 4 bases at V and 7 bases at J; junction bases unmatched: 19. This CDR3 region has 18 residues. The V gene's germline CDR1 is SGHRS and CDR2 YFSETQ. DNA of the CDR3: TGCGCCAGCAGCCTCCCCCCCGGGACTAGCGGACCTGCGGGGGAGCAGTACTTC. Protein sequence: CASSLPPGTSGPAGEQYF.

This chain uses TRBV18 with TRBJ2-5; D gene unclear. The CDR3 is made up of 14 amino acids. The germline V and J ends were trimmed by 4 bases and 2 bases, with 11 bases remaining between them. Germline V lookup: CDR1 KGHSH, CDR2 LQKENI. CDR3 sequence: CASSQVRRQETQYF. The CDR3 coding sequence is TGTGCCAGCTCACAAGTTAGGCGTCAAGAGACCCAGTACTTC.

The CDR3 DNA is TGCGCCAGCATGTGGGTGAACATTCAGTACTTC. Its translation: CASMWVNIQYF. The rearrangement joins TRBV10-1 to TRBJ2-4; no reliable D call. Trimming removed 7 bases at V and 7 bases at J, with 8 bases between. The CDR3 sequence is 11 residues long. The germline V gene has CDR1 WNHNN and CDR2 SYGVQD (reference sequence).

The chain uses TRBV27 and TRBJ2-7; 7 bases align to TRBD2. This CDR3 spans 19 amino acids. Trimming took 0 bases from V and 3 from J; bases not matched to a gene: 17. Per the germline V gene, CDR1 is MNHEY and CDR2 is SMNVEV (reference sequence). The CDR3 nucleotides are TGTGCCAGCAGTTTATCTTGGCTGTCGGTTCAAGCGGGGAACTACGAGCAGTACTTC. As protein: CASSLSWLSVQAGNYEQYF.

This clone appeared once. This chain connects TRBV5-1 to TRBJ2-3; no clear D. Trimming took 0 bases from V and 1 from J, leaving 9 bases between them. Germline loops: CDR1 SGHRS, CDR2 YFSETQ. CDR3 length equals 15 residues. The CDR3 nucleotides are TGCGCCAGCAGCTTGGAGCTACGTGGCACAGATACGCAGTATTTT. The encoded protein is CASSLELRGTDTQYF. The full variable domain, rest sourced from reference TRBV5-1 and TRBJ2-3, is KAGVTQTPRYLIKTRGQQVTLSCSPISGHRSVSWYQQTPGQGLQFLFEYFSETQRNKGNFPGRFSGRQFSNSRSEMNVSTLELGDSALYLCASSLELRGTDTQYFGPGTRLTVL.